What follows are 22 T cell receptor beta chains derived from one specimen sequenced in a study of T cell responses to AZD1222 COVID-19 vaccine (dated by TCRdb to the early 2020s). The sample's time point label, decoded: baseline before first vaccination. The method behind the library was the immunoSEQ multiplex PCR assay. TCRdb's version of the immuneACCESS table is confined to in-frame rearrangements and falls short of the full clone set. An unresolved V gene accounts for under half of the shortfall where checked; the remainder is of unknown origin. The sample table records approximately 140,000 clones; around 90% of these occur just once. The top ten constitute 2.8% of the sample. The starting material was peripheral blood, obtained on day 0 of AZD1222 vaccination. All receptors come from an adult in good health.

The chain employs TRBV3-1 (or the pseudogene TRBV3-2) and TRBJ1-6; TRBD1 aligns across 9 bases. There are 16 residues in the CDR3. V was clipped by 2 bases and J by 5 bases; unmatched bases: 4. The germline gives CDR1 LGHDT, CDR2 YNNKEL (reference sequence). The DNA for the CDR3 is TGTGCCAGCAGCCAAACAGACAGGGGGGATAATTCACCCCTCCACTTT. This sequence encodes CASSQTDRGDNSPLHF.

This clone was seen only once. V and J are TRBV3-1 (or the pseudogene TRBV3-2) and TRBJ1-2; tentative D call: TRBD1 (5 bases). Trimming shortened V by 1 base and J by 8 bases, and 14 bases separated the two germline ends. Germline CDR1 LGHDT, CDR2 YNNKEL (reference sequence). The CDR3 has 14 residues. This chain's CDR3 is CASSQVAGKRGYTF. As DNA, the CDR3 is TGTGCCAGCAGCCAAGTGGCAGGGAAGAGGGGCTACACCTTC.

This chain links TRBV20-1 with TRBJ2-7, with D perhaps TRBD2 (6 bases). Looked up from germline, CDR1 is DFQATT and CDR2 is SNEGSKA (reference sequence). CDR3 length: 13 residues. V lost 3 bases, J lost 4 bases, and 13 bases lay in between. In DNA form, the CDR3 reads TGCAGTGCTAGTAGCGCGGGACTGTACGAGCAGTACTTC. Translating it yields CSASSAGLYEQYF.

The rearrangement uses TRBV6-4 and TRBJ1-1; no definite D call. V lost 3 bases and J lost 0, with 5 bases in between. Germline CDR1 reads MRHNA; CDR2 reads SNTAGT. The CDR3 sequence is 13 residues long. This CDR3 reads CASSDTMNTEAFF. CDR3 bases: TGTGCCAGCAGTGATACTATGAACACTGAAGCTTTCTTT.

This chain uses TRBV5-4 with TRBJ1-5; no firm D call. Germline V gives CDR1 SGHNT, CDR2 YYREEE (reference sequence). V shed 0 bases and J shed 6 bases, with 4 bases lying between them. The CDR3 sequence is 12 residues long. CDR3 coding DNA: TGTGCCAGCAGCTTGGTAGGTCAGCCCCAGCATTTT. Protein product: CASSLVGQPQHF.

The chain combines TRBV19 with TRBJ1-1, with a possible D match to TRBD1 (6 bases). The CDR3 spans 15 residues. Germline V CDR1 and CDR2: LNHDA, SQIVND (reference sequence). The V gene lost 7 bases and the J gene lost 4 bases, with 19 bases spanning the gap. The CDR3 loop reads CASTSPPGGGTEAFF. In nucleotides, the CDR3 is TGTGCCAGTACCTCACCCCCCGGAGGGGGCACTGAAGCTTTCTTT.

The chain uses TRBV9 and TRBJ1-6; D gene unclear. Germline V gene sequence: CDR1 SGDLS, CDR2 YYNGEE. V lost 3 bases, J lost 8 bases, and 12 bases lay in between. The CDR3 is 14 residues long. The CDR3 spells CASSGFLSDSPLHF. The CDR3 coding sequence is TGTGCCAGCAGCGGGTTTCTTTCGGATTCACCCCTCCACTTT.

This chain joins TRBV7-9 and TRBJ2-2; D ambiguous. Trimming took 2 bases from V and 4 from J, leaving 14 bases between them. CDR3 size: 16 residues. Germline lookup yields CDR1 SEHNR and CDR2 FQNEAQ (reference sequence). The CDR3 region is CASSLRAARGTGELFF. The CDR3 DNA is TGTGCCAGCAGCTTAAGGGCAGCTCGAGGCACCGGGGAGCTGTTTTTT.

The rearrangement uses TRBV5-4 and TRBJ2-7; maybe TRBD1 (5 bases). The germline CDR1 and CDR2 sequences are SGHNT and YYREEE (reference sequence). The CDR3 is 16 amino acids. V dropped 4 bases and J dropped 3 bases, with 20 bases sitting between them. The CDR3 bases are TGTGCCAGCAGCGCCAGATCCGGCAGGGCTAACTACGAGCAGTACTTC. It codes for CASSARSGRANYEQYF.

CDR3 sequence: CASPSECVFPNEQYF. DNA for the CDR3: TGTGCCTCCCCATCGGAATGCGTGTTTCCAAACGAGCAGTACTTC. This sequence joins TRBV24-1 and TRBJ2-7; D call uncertain. The germline V and J ends were trimmed by 12 bases and 5 bases, with 25 bases remaining between them. CDR1 is KGHDR, CDR2 SFDVKD, per germline. The CDR3 is made up of 15 amino acids.

The chain links TRBV21-1 to TRBJ1-2. TRBV21-1 is given as a pseudogene. This CDR3 has 12 amino acids. CDR3 amino acids: CASSKEFYGYTF. The DNA for the CDR3 is TGTGCCAGCAGCAAAGAGTTCTATGGCTACACCTTC.

The chain combines TRBV19 with TRBJ1-1; TRBD1 might be the D (6 bases). The CDR3 totals 16 residues. Trimming removed 3 bases at V and 7 bases at J, with 21 bases between. In germline, CDR1 is LNHDA, CDR2 SQIVND (reference sequence). For the CDR3, the DNA is TGTGCCAGTAGTATTCCTGCCTATTTCCGAGGGGGTGAAGCTTTCTTT. Encoded protein: CASSIPAYFRGGEAFF.

This chain joins TRBV7-6 and TRBJ2-7; 7 bases are shared with TRBD2. The germline V gene has CDR1 SGHVS and CDR2 FNYEAQ. Trimming cost V 6 bases and J 2 bases; bases outside gene matches: 10. The CDR3 loop spans 15 amino acids. The DNA of the CDR3 is TGTGCCAGCAGTCTATCCGGGAGGATGACCTACGAGCAGTACTTC. Amino acids: CASSLSGRMTYEQYF.

The J gene is TRBJ2-2, the V gene TRBV20-1, with D perhaps TRBD2 (5 bases). The CDR3 loop spans 14 amino acids. Germline V gene lookup returns CDR1 DFQATT and CDR2 SNEGSKA (reference sequence). V dropped 3 bases and J dropped 0 bases, with 8 bases sitting between them. This chain's CDR3 is CSASLRANTGELFF. As DNA, the CDR3 is TGCAGTGCTAGTTTGCGGGCGAACACCGGGGAGCTGTTTTTT.

This chain joins TRBV30 and TRBJ2-3; a weak D match, TRBD1 (8 bases). The CDR3 sequence is 15 residues long. Trimming cost V 5 bases and J 5 bases, with 20 bases left between them. Germline values: CDR1 GTSNPN, CDR2 SVGIG (reference sequence). CDR3 amino acids: CAWLGTTGEGDTQYF. The CDR3 DNA reads TGTGCCTGGCTTGGAACGACAGGGGAGGGAGATACGCAGTATTTT.

CDR3 bases: TGTGCCACCAGTGATGCATTGGTGCAGTTCTTC. This encodes CATSDALVQFF. The chain carries TRBV24-1 and TRBJ2-1; D is uncertain. Looked up from germline, CDR1 is KGHDR and CDR2 is SFDVKD. The V gene lost 3 bases and the J gene lost 12 bases, with 8 bases spanning the gap. There are 11 residues in the CDR3.

The chain joins TRBV6-2 or TRBV6-3 to TRBJ1-5; possible D gene TRBD1, 5 bases. The CDR3 totals 13 residues. The ends were cut back, 4 bases at V and 5 bases at J, with 9 bases in the middle. CDR1 and CDR2 (germline): MNHEY, SVGEGT. The chain's CDR3 is CASSFQGDQPQHF. Written as DNA, the CDR3 is TGTGCCAGCAGTTTCCAGGGCGATCAGCCCCAGCATTTT.

This clone was recorded once. Written as DNA, the CDR3 is TGTGCCAGCAGCTTGGCCGGGGGTAATTATGGCTACACCTTC. This encodes CASSLAGGNYGYTF. V usage is TRBV5-4 and J usage is TRBJ1-2, with D perhaps TRBD1 (5 bases). Trimming left V 0 bases short and J 5 bases short, with 11 bases between. This CDR3 has 14 residues. Germline values: CDR1 SGHNT, CDR2 YYREEE (reference sequence). Using reference TRBV5-4 and TRBJ1-2 for the parts outside the CDR3, the full variable domain is ETGVTQSPTHLIKTRGQQVTLRCSSQSGHNTVSWYQQALGQGPQFIFQYYREEENGRGNFPPRFSGLQFPNYSSELNVNALELDDSALYLCASSLAGGNYGYTFGSGTRLTVV.

CDR3: CASSRDPSPQETQYF. CDR3 DNA sequence: TGTGCCAGCAGTAGGGACCCTTCCCCCCAAGAGACCCAGTACTTC. The chain is built from TRBV28 and TRBJ2-5; perhaps D is TRBD1 or TRBD2 (5 bases each). The CDR3 is made up of 15 amino acids. With 5 bases removed from V and 1 base from J, the gap between germline ends came to 14 bases. CDR1 is MDHEN and CDR2 is SYDVKM in the germline V gene.

This sequence joins TRBV28 and TRBJ1-2; unclear D gene. The CDR3 length is 12 residues. The V end lost 10 bases, the J end lost 4 bases, and 13 bases lay between the germline ends. The germline gives CDR1 MDHEN, CDR2 SYDVKM. CDR3 amino acids: CATSAPGYGYTF. In DNA, the CDR3 is TGTGCCACCTCAGCCCCGGGCTATGGCTACACCTTC.

This clone was observed a single time. V is TRBV6-5 and J is TRBJ2-5; TRBD1 matches at 9 bases. The CDR3 consists of 14 residues. Germline lookup yields CDR1 MNHEY and CDR2 SVGAGI. The ends lost 6 bases at V and 5 bases at J; junction bases unmatched: 7. CDR3 protein: CASRNNRGLETQYF. The CDR3 bases are TGTGCCAGCAGAAATAACAGGGGGCTGGAGACCCAGTACTTC.

V gene TRBV7-9 combines with J gene TRBJ1-1; TRBD1 is a possible D gene (5 bases). CDR3 length: 14 residues. Trimming took 5 bases from V and 2 from J, leaving 12 bases between them. CDR1 and CDR2 from the germline V gene are SEHNR and FQNEAQ (reference sequence). The CDR3 DNA reads TGTGCCAGCAGCGAGAACAGGAGAAACACTGAAGCTTTCTTT. Translated, it gives CASSENRRNTEAFF.